The 20 T cell receptor beta chains below were found in one sample sequenced in a study of brain T cells in children with intractable seizures (dated by TCRdb to 2020 to 2022). According to the study, the label for this sample's time point signals: resected brain tissue, or blood drawn just prior to surgery. Receptor libraries were prepared by the immunoSEQ multiplex PCR assay. TCRdb holds this immuneACCESS table with in-frame rearrangements only. Some clones are missing; in checked studies, unresolved V genes explain under half, and the rest has no known cause. The sample data list 95,000 to 120,000 clones, and around 94% of these were observed just once. 3.8% of the sample is taken by the ten largest. Sequenced here: peripheral blood, sampled at surgery. The receptors were gathered from a boy under three years old with hemimegalencephaly and intractable seizures.

The V gene is TRBV24-1, the J gene TRBJ2-1; 7 bases are a match to TRBD2. Germline values: CDR1 KGHDR, CDR2 SFDVKD. The CDR3 consists of 18 residues. V shed 4 bases, J shed 0 bases, and the junction held 11 bases outside the gene matches. The CDR3, as DNA: TGTGCCACCAGTGAACCCTCTTTCTCTAGCGGCTCCTACAATGAGCAGTTCTTC. It codes for CATSEPSFSSGSYNEQFF.

This chain's CDR3 is CASSGQGAGTQYF. The DNA for the CDR3 is TGTGCCAGCAGCGGACAGGGGGCGGGGACCCAGTACTTC. The rearrangement uses TRBV13 and TRBJ2-5; TRBD1 matches at 11 bases. CDR1 PRHDT and CDR2 FYEKMQ come from the germline V gene (reference sequence). This CDR3 spans 13 amino acids. Trimming at V came to 5 bases and at J to 7 bases, leaving 3 bases not matched to a gene. The full variable domain, rest sourced from reference TRBV13 and TRBJ2-5, is AAGVIQSPRHLIKEKRETATLKCYPIPRHDTVYWYQQGPGQDPQFLISFYEKMQSDKGSIPDRFSAQQFSDYHSELNMSSLELGDSALYFCASSGQGAGTQYFGPGTRLLVL.

This sequence joins TRBV6-5 and TRBJ1-6; D gene unclear. V was trimmed by 6 bases and J by 5 bases, leaving 11 bases between them. CDR1 and CDR2 (germline): MNHEY, SVGAGI. The CDR3 loop spans 14 amino acids. In DNA form, the CDR3 reads TGTGCCAGCAGCCGGACGGGAAATAATTCACCCCTCCACTTT. Residues: CASSRTGNNSPLHF.

The chain combines TRBV6-2 or TRBV6-3 with TRBJ2-7, with 7 bases lining up with TRBD2. There are 16 residues in the CDR3. The germline CDR1 and CDR2 sequences are MNHEY and SVGEGT. Trimming cost V 0 bases and J 2 bases; bases outside gene matches: 7. CDR3 region: CASSYSGQRGAYEQYF. In DNA, the CDR3 is TGTGCCAGCAGTTACTCTGGCCAGCGGGGAGCCTACGAGCAGTACTTC.

V and J are TRBV10-3 and TRBJ1-5; possibly TRBD1 for D (5 bases). Germline V gene lookup returns CDR1 ENHRY and CDR2 SYGVKD. This CDR3 is 13 amino acids long. V was clipped by 3 bases and J by 7 bases, with 10 bases between them. CDR3 protein: CAISDASGQPQHF. In DNA, the CDR3 is TGTGCCATCAGTGACGCGTCAGGGCAGCCCCAGCATTTT.

The genes are TRBV28 and TRBJ1-2; possibly TRBD1 for D (5 bases). Germline V lookup: CDR1 MDHEN, CDR2 SYDVKM. With 1 base removed from V and 5 bases from J, the gap between germline ends came to 8 bases. This CDR3 comprises 13 residues. CDR3 residues: CASSLSRGYGYTF. For the CDR3, the DNA is TGTGCCAGCAGTTTATCTCGGGGGTATGGCTACACCTTC.

V usage is TRBV12-3 or TRBV12-4 and J usage is TRBJ2-3; D is ambiguous. CDR3 length: 11 residues. V gave up 1 base and J gave up 8 bases, with 4 bases separating them. This chain's CDR3 is CASSLVTTQYF. As DNA, the CDR3 is TGTGCCAGCAGTTTAGTTACTACGCAGTATTTT.

The chain recombines TRBV2 with TRBJ2-3; D unresolved. Trimming took 8 bases from V and 6 from J, leaving 9 bases between them. The CDR3 runs 11 residues. Germline values: CDR1 SNHLY, CDR2 FYNNEI. The CDR3: CASSTGDTQYF. The CDR3 nucleotides are TGTGCCAGCTCTACCGGGGATACGCAGTATTTT.

The chain combines TRBV5-6 with TRBJ1-2, with D uncertain. There are 13 residues in the CDR3. The V end lost 0 bases, the J end lost 5 bases, and 8 bases lay between the germline ends. Germline assignment: CDR1 SGHDT and CDR2 YYEEEE. DNA of the CDR3: TGTGCCAGCAGCTTGGGGAGGCTTTATGGCTACACCTTC. Amino acids: CASSLGRLYGYTF. The complete variable domain, with remaining parts taken from reference TRBV5-6 and TRBJ1-2, reads DAGVTQSPTHLIKTRGQQVTLRCSPKSGHDTVSWYQQALGQGPQFIFQYYEEEERQRGNFPDRFSGHQFPNYSSELNVNALLLGDSALYLCASSLGRLYGYTFGSGTRLTVV.

The chain couples TRBV2 to TRBJ1-5, with 7 bases aligning to TRBD1. Per germline, CDR1 SNHLY and CDR2 FYNNEI. CDR3 size: 12 residues. Germline trimming cut 8 bases from V and 5 bases from J; bases unmatched to any gene: 3. CDR3: CASGQGDQPQHF. Written as DNA, the CDR3 is TGTGCCAGCGGGCAGGGGGATCAGCCCCAGCATTTT.

This chain joins TRBV6-4 and TRBJ1-6; D is undetermined. The CDR3 runs 15 residues. Per germline, CDR1 MRHNA and CDR2 SNTAGT. Trimming pared 6 bases from V and 5 bases from J, leaving 14 bases between. The CDR3 reads CASRLDEANNSPLHF. The CDR3 DNA is TGTGCCAGCAGACTAGACGAAGCGAATAATTCACCCCTCCACTTT.

The rearrangement links TRBV4-3 to TRBJ2-7; the D is unclear. V shed 4 bases and J shed 5 bases, with 18 bases lying between them. The V gene's germline CDR1 is LGHNA and CDR2 YSLEER. The CDR3 spans 15 residues. CDR3 DNA: TGCGCCAGCAGCCCCGGGCACCAGTCTCGAGACGAGCAGTACTTC. Its protein is CASSPGHQSRDEQYF.

This clone was recorded once. This chain links TRBV10-3 with TRBJ1-2; TRBD1 agrees at 11 bases. CDR1 and CDR2 (germline): ENHRY, SYGVKD. The V segment lost 4 bases and the J segment 3 bases; nucleotides outside the gene matches: 7. The CDR3 contains 16 residues. CDR3 sequence (DNA): TGTGCCATCAGTGGCCTTCCGGGACAGGGGGACTATGGCTACACCTTC. It codes for CAISGLPGQGDYGYTF.

The rearrangement links TRBV6-5 to TRBJ1-5, with D possibly being TRBD1 (6 bases). Trimming took 0 bases from V and 7 from J, leaving 13 bases between them. The CDR3 has 15 residues. CDR1 is MNHEY, CDR2 SVGAGI, per germline. CDR3 residues: CASSYSGGRGQPQHF. Here the CDR3 DNA reads TGTGCCAGCAGTTACTCAGGGGGGCGGGGGCAGCCCCAGCATTTT.

The chain is built from TRBV4-1 and TRBJ2-2, with TRBD2 identical over 10 bases. The V gene end was trimmed by 0 bases and the J gene end by 4 bases; junction bases not matched to a gene: 2. Germline-derived CDR1 and CDR2 are MGHRA and YSYEKL. The CDR3 sequence is 16 residues long. The CDR3 nucleotides are TGCGCCAGCAGCCAAGAATCTAGCGGGAGCACCGGGGAGCTGTTTTTT. As protein: CASSQESSGSTGELFF.

This rearrangement joins TRBV4-3 to TRBJ2-2, with TRBD1 identical over 7 bases. Germline assignment: CDR1 LGHNA and CDR2 YSLEER. This CDR3 is 16 amino acids long. V was pared by 3 bases and J by 4 bases, with 8 bases of the junction left unmatched. The CDR3 DNA is TGCGCCAGCAGCCAGGCCGGGACAGATCGCACCGGGGAGCTGTTTTTT. Its protein is CASSQAGTDRTGELFF.

V gene TRBV28 combines with J gene TRBJ2-3; D ambiguous. The V gene lost 5 bases and the J gene lost 5 bases, with 20 bases spanning the gap. The germline V gene encodes CDR1 MDHEN and CDR2 SYDVKM. The CDR3 consists of 16 residues. The DNA of the CDR3 is TGTGCCAGCAGTCCGATTGGCCTGGTTGGCGGAGATACGCAGTATTTT. Its protein is CASSPIGLVGGDTQYF.

CDR3 in DNA: TGTGCCAGCAGTTGGGACAGGGCGCCCTACAATGAGCAGTTCTTC. It is translated as CASSWDRAPYNEQFF. The chain combines TRBV27 with TRBJ2-1; 9 bases map to TRBD1. The CDR3 runs 15 residues. Germline V lookup: CDR1 MNHEY, CDR2 SMNVEV (reference sequence). J gave up 2 bases and V 4 bases, and 3 bases lay outside the gene matches.

The J gene is TRBJ2-7, the V gene TRBV6-1; D uncertain. CDR3 length: 13 amino acids. V shed 3 bases and J shed 4 bases, with 10 bases lying between them. Germline lookup yields CDR1 MNHNS and CDR2 SASEGT. CDR3 amino acids: CASSEYGSYEQYF. In nucleotides, the CDR3 is TGTGCCAGCAGTGAGTACGGCTCTTACGAGCAGTACTTC.

The chain combines TRBV24-1 with TRBJ2-6, with 9 bases aligning to TRBD1. CDR3 length equals 18 residues. Germline CDR1 and CDR2: KGHDR and SFDVKD. The V gene end was trimmed by 3 bases and the J gene end by 4 bases; junction bases not matched to a gene: 9. For the CDR3, the DNA is TGTGCCACCAGTGATGGGGGACAGGGATTGTGGGGGGCCAACGTCCTGACTTTC. It translates to CATSDGGQGLWGANVLTF.